A single sample is the source of the 5 T cell receptor beta chains below, sequenced in a study of vaccination effects on CD4 cells after COVID-19. Before sequencing took place, the ViraFEST assay used viral peptide pools to expand antigen-specific CD4+ T cells. Once cultured for more than nine days, the cells underwent separation to obtain CD4+ T cells. Vaccine recipients lacked prior SARS-CoV-2 infection and had negative nucleocapsid antibodies. The antigens of these receptors remain unknown. The assay was immunoSEQ multiplex PCR, and TCRdb's table has in-frame clones only and misses some. Of approximately 76,000 clones in the sample, 60% to 85% were seen once. The sequencing used CD4+ T cells from PBMCs cultured with SARS-CoV-2 spike peptides, collected before COVID-19 vaccination. Receptors were obtained from a human donor who received a COVID-19 vaccine.

The chain is built from TRBV10-2 and TRBJ1-2; tentatively, D is TRBD1 (5 bases). The CDR3 is 16 amino acids. Germline lookup yields CDR1 WSHSY and CDR2 SAAADI. Trimming left V 4 bases short and J 1 base short, with 16 bases between. The CDR3 sequence is CASSVRGRDFNYGYTF. CDR3 DNA: TGCGCCAGCAGTGTAAGGGGCAGAGACTTTAACTATGGCTACACCTTC.

The V and J genes are TRBV30 and TRBJ2-5, with D possibly matching TRBD2 (5 bases). V was pared by 4 bases and J by 5 bases, with 17 bases between. This CDR3 contains 14 residues. The germline V gene encodes CDR1 GTSNPN and CDR2 SVGIG (reference sequence). The CDR3 reads CAWMKGRGRETQYF. The DNA for the CDR3 is TGTGCCTGGATGAAAGGGAGAGGGCGGGAGACCCAGTACTTC.

The chain carries TRBV6-1 and TRBJ1-3; no reliable D call. The CDR3 contains 12 residues. Germline CDR1 reads MNHNS; CDR2 reads SASEGT. V was shortened by 1 base and J by 5 bases, with 3 bases between the two germline ends. In nucleotides, the CDR3 is TGTGCCAGCAGTGAAGGCCGAAACACCATATATTTT. Its translation is CASSEGRNTIYF.

V gene TRBV7-2 combines with J gene TRBJ2-2; D remains ambiguous. Germline values: CDR1 SGHTA, CDR2 FQGNSA. The CDR3 contains 12 residues. V was pared by 5 bases and J by 8 bases, with 9 bases between. CDR3 coding DNA: TGTGCCAGCAGCCCTCGCATGGGGGAGCTGTTTTTT. Translating it yields CASSPRMGELFF.

The chain joins TRBV14 to TRBJ2-1; 12 bases match TRBD2. Germline lookup yields CDR1 SGHDN and CDR2 FVKESK. V gave up 6 bases and J gave up 15 bases; unmatched junction bases: 12. This CDR3 contains 14 residues. CDR3 residues: CASRPSGGAEMRFF. CDR3 sequence (DNA): TGTGCCAGCAGGCCTAGCGGGGGGGCCGAAATGCGGTTCTTC.